These T cell receptor beta chains were read from a single sample in a study of blood T cell repertoires in COVID-19. Profiled with immunoSEQ multiplex PCR; TCRdb holds only in-frame clones, not every one. The data show about 290,000 clones, just under 90% seen once. Sequencing input: peripheral blood. The receptor set was obtained from a woman in her twenties or thirties with COVID-19, enrolled during active disease. Both conserved end residues are part of each CDR3. A D gene is named only where the DNA matches it firmly. Size is stated for part of the rows, as once, few or many counts, or as a class when the clone is expanded.

size	D	J	V	CDR3	DNA
NA	NA	TRBJ2-1	TRBV13	CASSFLTYNEQFF	TGTGCCAGCAGCTTTTTGACTTACAATGAGCAGTTCTTC
NA	TRBD1	TRBJ1-2	TRBV6-5	CASRPRGTDNYGYTF	TGTGCCAGCAGACCTAGGGGGACAGACAACTATGGCTACACCTTC
NA	NA	TRBJ2-7	TRBV2	CASKTTSSGEQYF	TGTGCCAGCAAGACGACTTCCTCCGGGGAGCAGTACTTC
NA	NA	TRBJ2-1	TRBV11-1	CASRLGLAGVGEQFF	TGTGCCAGCAGGTTAGGGCTAGCTGGTGTTGGTGAGCAGTTCTTC
NA	TRBD1	TRBJ1-6	TRBV6-5	CASRAWGQGNSPLHF	TGTGCCAGCAGAGCCTGGGGACAGGGGAATTCACCCCTCCACTTT
NA	NA	TRBJ2-5	TRBV20-1	CSASVQGLETQYF	TGCAGTGCCAGTGTCCAGGGGTTAGAGACCCAGTACTTC
NA	TRBD1	TRBJ1-2	TRBV5-1	CASSQTGGDNYGYTF	TGCGCCAGCAGCCAGACAGGGGGCGATAACTATGGCTACACCTTC
NA	NA	TRBJ2-5	TRBV7-8	CASSLVGGLQETQYF	TGTGCCAGCAGCTTAGTAGGGGGACTACAAGAGACCCAGTACTTC
NA	TRBD2	TRBJ2-1	TRBV7-2	CASRLAGREQFF	TGTGCCAGCAGGCTAGCGGGGCGGGAGCAGTTCTTC
NA	TRBD2	TRBJ2-1	TRBV4-1	CASSQAGTSGANEQFF	TGCGCCAGCAGCCAAGCGGGGACTAGCGGGGCCAATGAGCAGTTCTTC
NA	NA	TRBJ2-5	TRBV5-1	CASSRQSGVQETQYF	TGCGCCAGCAGCAGACAGTCGGGGGTTCAAGAGACCCAGTACTTC
NA	TRBD1	TRBJ2-3	TRBV27	CASSRNTQGGTQYF	TGTGCCAGCAGTCGAAATACACAGGGGGGTACGCAGTATTTT
NA	NA	TRBJ2-3	TRBV28	CASSLWGQWGRVAPDTQYF	TGTGCCAGCAGTTTATGGGGCCAGTGGGGCCGGGTGGCTCCGGATACGCAGTATTTT
NA	TRBD1	TRBJ2-1	TRBV9	CASSPGGLDYNEQFF	TGTGCCAGCAGCCCAGGGGGCTTGGACTACAATGAGCAGTTCTTC
NA	TRBD2	TRBJ2-3	TRBV27	CASSPAFAGGRDTQYF	TGTGCCAGCAGCCCTGCCTTCGCGGGGGGTAGAGATACGCAGTATTTT
NA	TRBD1	TRBJ1-1	TRBV10-2	CASSLGQAHSTEAFF	TGCGCCAGCAGCCTCGGACAGGCTCATAGCACTGAAGCTTTCTTT
NA	NA	TRBJ2-1	TRBV29-1	CSPFGAGTPFHEQFF	TGCAGCCCGTTCGGTGCCGGGACTCCCTTTCATGAGCAGTTCTTC
NA	NA	TRBJ1-2	TRBV4-1	CASSQDESPNYGYTF	TGCGCCAGCAGCCAAGATGAAAGCCCTAACTATGGCTACACCTTC
once	NA	TRBJ2-3	TRBV10-3	CAISDSGLAGDTQYF	TGTGCCATCAGTGATTCCGGGCTAGCAGGAGATACGCAGTATTTT
NA	NA	TRBJ1-5	TRBV21-1	CASRQEGARSNQPQHF	TGTGCCAGCAGACAGGAGGGGGCCAGGAGCAATCAGCCCCAGCATTTT
NA	NA	TRBJ2-3	TRBV27	CASSLSAGRGTDTQYF	TGTGCCAGCAGTTTGAGCGCGGGGCGCGGCACAGATACGCAGTATTTT
NA	NA	TRBJ2-2	TRBV12-1	CASSFGGQGGTGELFF	TGTGCCAGCAGCTTTGGCGGACAGGGAGGGACCGGGGAGCTGTTTTTT
NA	TRBD2	TRBJ2-3	TRBV3-1/TRBV3-2	CASSQDWIGASGDTQYF	TGTGCCAGCAGCCAAGATTGGATTGGGGCTAGCGGCGATACGCAGTATTTT
few	NA	TRBJ1-1	TRBV29-1	CSFLWATEAFF	TGCAGCTTTTTATGGGCCACTGAAGCTTTCTTT
NA	NA	TRBJ1-1	TRBV5-1	CASSILTGMNTEAFF	TGCGCCAGCAGCATTCTGACGGGAATGAACACTGAAGCTTTCTTT
NA	TRBD1	TRBJ1-1	TRBV19	CASSDRATEAFF	TGTGCCAGTTCAGACAGGGCCACTGAAGCTTTCTTT
NA	TRBD2	TRBJ2-1	TRBV28	CASLRLAGGNEQFF	TGTGCCAGCCTTAGACTAGCGGGGGGGAATGAGCAGTTCTTC
NA	NA	TRBJ1-4	TRBV6-5	CASSRQEYEKLFF	TGTGCCAGCAGCAGACAGGAGTATGAAAAACTGTTTTTT
NA	NA	TRBJ2-7	TRBV7-9	CASSLSGSSSYEQYF	TGTGCCAGCAGCTTATCTGGGAGCAGCTCCTACGAGCAGTACTTC
NA	TRBD1	TRBJ1-6	TRBV5-1	CASSQTWLTGLNSPLHF	TGCGCCAGCAGCCAAACCTGGTTGACAGGGTTGAATTCACCCCTCCACTTT
NA	TRBD1	TRBJ2-1	TRBV6-1	CASSEIGQGGEQFF	TGTGCCAGCAGTGAAATAGGACAGGGGGGAGAGCAGTTCTTC
once	TRBD1	TRBJ2-4	TRBV6-1	CASSEVEGTGGVLAKNIQYF	TGTGCCAGCAGTGAAGTAGAGGGGACAGGGGGCGTCCTAGCCAAAAACATTCAGTACTTC
NA	NA	TRBJ1-2	TRBV28	CASSPFGGYGYTF	TGTGCCAGCAGCCCCTTCGGAGGGTATGGCTACACCTTC
NA	NA	TRBJ1-1	TRBV5-1	CASSLDSKTEAFF	TGCGCCAGCAGCTTGGACAGTAAAACTGAAGCTTTCTTT
NA	NA	TRBJ2-5	TRBV5-1	CASSLGGIQETQYF	TGCGCCAGCAGCTTAGGGGGAATTCAAGAGACCCAGTACTTC
once	TRBD1	TRBJ2-5	TRBV28	CASSLPTLQQGRIPQETQYF	TGTGCCAGCAGTTTACCCACGCTCCAACAGGGGCGCATACCCCAAGAGACCCAGTACTTC
NA	NA	TRBJ2-7	TRBV11-1	CASSLTGTYEQYF	TGTGCCAGCAGCTTAACAGGGACCTACGAGCAGTACTTC
NA	NA	TRBJ1-4	TRBV5-4	CASSSPGNEKLFF	TGTGCCAGCAGCTCCCCAGGGAATGAAAAACTGTTTTTT
NA	TRBD1	TRBJ2-3	TRBV20-1	CSASGTGFSTDTQYF	TGCAGTGCTAGTGGGACAGGCTTCAGCACAGATACGCAGTATTTT
NA	NA	TRBJ2-1	TRBV4-1	CASSQPLDKNEQFF	TGCGCCAGCAGCCAACCCCTTGACAAAAATGAGCAGTTCTTC
NA	TRBD1	TRBJ2-1	TRBV20-1	CSASIFKGQGSYNEQFF	TGCAGTGCTAGTATATTTAAGGGACAGGGTTCCTACAATGAGCAGTTCTTC
NA	TRBD1	TRBJ1-2	TRBV9	CASSVDSRGRKNGYTF	TGTGCCAGCAGCGTAGATTCCAGGGGGAGAAAAAATGGCTACACCTTC
NA	TRBD2	TRBJ2-3	TRBV7-2	CASSRPLKISGFTDTQYF	TGTGCCAGCAGCCGTCCACTCAAGATTAGCGGGTTCACAGATACGCAGTATTTT